A single sample gave rise to the 3 T cell receptor beta chains below, sequenced in a study of T cells in Graves' hyperthyroidism and ophthalmopathy. TCR beta CDR3 regions were amplified from RNA transcripts. During a first-round RT-PCR of the TCR CDR3, the HTBI primer set was used. Each CDR3 protein is one row after TCRdb ran MiXCR on the multiplex PCR reads. The table records some 800,000 distinct CDR3 sequences, over 35% of them present only once. The sample comprised blood. These receptors originate from a man aged 18 to 35 with Graves' hyperthyroidism.

This clonotype was detected only a few times. The CDR3, as DNA: TGTGCCAGCAGCCCCTCCCTCGGGAATGAGCAGTACTTC. It specifies CASSPSLGNEQYF. V usage is TRBV7-8 and J usage is TRBJ2-7; weak D call: TRBD2 (5 bases). Per the germline V gene, CDR1 is SGHVS and CDR2 is FQNEAQ. Trimming took off 5 bases at V and 7 bases at J, with 15 bases between the two ends. CDR3 size: 13 residues. Drawing the rest from reference TRBV7-8 and TRBJ2-7, the complete variable domain is GAGVSQSPRYKVAKRGQDVALRCDPISGHVSLFWYQQALGQGPEFLTYFQNEAQLDKSGLPSDRFFAERPEGSVSTLKIQRTQQEDSAVYLCASSPSLGNEQYFGPGTRLTVT.

Of note for this clonotype: A much larger clone lies a single base off, so this may be a read error. V is TRBV6-6 and J is TRBJ1-4; D not resolved. The CDR3 spans 13 residues. Germline lookup yields CDR1 MNHNY and CDR2 SVGAGI (reference sequence). V was trimmed by 8 bases and J by 10 bases, leaving 17 bases between them. CDR3 coding DNA: TGTGCCAGCGAAGGCGGGTTTGGCGGAAAACTGTTTTTT. Residues: CASEGGFGGKLFF.

The table lists this clonotype with a few counts. This chain uses TRBV11-2 with TRBJ2-7; 9 bases map to TRBD2. From germline, CDR1 is SGHAT and CDR2 FQNNGV. This CDR3 has 14 amino acids. V was clipped by 5 bases and J by 3 bases; unmatched bases: 5. The CDR3 DNA sequence: TGTGCCAGCAGCGACGCGGGAGGGGGCTACGAGCAGTACTTC. Its protein product is CASSDAGGGYEQYF. The full variable domain, completed using reference TRBV11-2 and TRBJ2-7, is EAGVAQSPRYKIIEKRQSVAFWCNPISGHATLYWYQQILGQGPKLLIQFQNNGVVDDSQLPKDRFSAERLKGVDSTLKIQPAKLEDSAVYLCASSDAGGGYEQYFGPGTRLTVT.